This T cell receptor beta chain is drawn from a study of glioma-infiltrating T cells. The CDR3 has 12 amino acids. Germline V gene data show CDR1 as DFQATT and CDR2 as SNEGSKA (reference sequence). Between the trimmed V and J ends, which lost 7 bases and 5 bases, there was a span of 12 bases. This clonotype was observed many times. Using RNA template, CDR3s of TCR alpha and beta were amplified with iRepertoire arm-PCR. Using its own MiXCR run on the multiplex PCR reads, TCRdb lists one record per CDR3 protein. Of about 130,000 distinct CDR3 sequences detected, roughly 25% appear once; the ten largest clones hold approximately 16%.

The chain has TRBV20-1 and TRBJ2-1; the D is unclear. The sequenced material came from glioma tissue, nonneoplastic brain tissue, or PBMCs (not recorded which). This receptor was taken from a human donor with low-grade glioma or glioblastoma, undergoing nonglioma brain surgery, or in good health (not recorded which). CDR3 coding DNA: TGCAGTGGTGTAGGGCGGAACAATGAGCAGTTCTTC. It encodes CSGVGRNNEQFF.